This is a list of T cell receptor beta chains from one sample in a study of T cells expressing NK-cell markers. TCRdb reanalyzed the 5' RACE reads and collapses them to one entry per CDR3 protein, without DNA. The sample data list 400,000 to 500,000 distinct CDR3 sequences. Specimen: blood T cells: a sorted CD56 or NKG2C T cell subset, CD4+ or CD8+ T cells, or bulk PBMC T cells (not recorded which). All receptors derive from a woman aged 18-69 years in good health. Both conserved end residues are part of each CDR3. Fields, in order: V gene, J gene, CDR3 protein.

TRBV4-3,TRBJ2-1,CASSQDPSPDEQFF
TRBV15,TRBJ2-2,CATKTTSGDTGELFF
TRBV9,TRBJ2-7,CAIAEERGREYEQYF
TRBV19,TRBJ2-7,CASRGVSGTYEQYF
TRBV29-1,TRBJ2-1,CSVFRTSGGRFRNEQFF
TRBV7-3,TRBJ2-1,CASSQDRAIEFF
TRBV5-1,TRBJ2-1,CASRPTSGQNEQFF
TRBV5-5,TRBJ1-6,CASQTGDNSPLHF
TRBV4-3,TRBJ2-1,CASSQGVGSYNEQFF
TRBV15,TRBJ2-5,CATSRDGEETQYF
TRBV7-2,TRBJ2-3,CASSLVSSGGDTQYF
TRBV5-1,TRBJ1-1,CASSLSGQGGHTEAFF
TRBV3-1,TRBJ2-5,CASSQRLAGGETQYF
TRBV28,TRBJ2-6,CASDSPGANVLTF
TRBV19,TRBJ2-3,CASSTSTYTQYF
TRBV27,TRBJ2-1,CASSPQGLAGLYNEQFF
TRBV2,TRBJ2-6,CASSVETPGANVLTF